Below, 23 T cell receptor beta chains from the same sample are listed, as sequenced in a study of blood T cell repertoires in COVID-19. Sequencing used immunoSEQ multiplex PCR; TCRdb keeps in-frame clones, though not all of them. The repertoire has 130,000 to 150,000 clones, around 84% of them found once; the top ten carry approximately 12%. Material: peripheral blood. The receptors originated from a man aged 55-75 years with active or convalescent COVID-19.

This chain links TRBV5-1 with TRBJ2-7; tentatively, D is TRBD1 (6 bases). Looked up from germline, CDR1 is SGHRS and CDR2 is YFSETQ. There are 15 residues in the CDR3. V shed 0 bases and J shed 1 base, with 11 bases lying between them. The chain's CDR3 is CASSLDRVKSYEQYF. The CDR3 bases are TGCGCCAGCAGCTTGGACAGGGTTAAATCCTACGAGCAGTACTTC.

This clone was detected only once. The chain uses TRBV7-3 and TRBJ2-7; unclear D gene. Trimming cost V 8 bases and J 2 bases, with 22 bases left between them. The CDR3 runs to 16 residues. Germline V gives CDR1 SGHTA, CDR2 FQGTGA. The CDR3 nucleotides read TGTGCCAGCTGTTTTCAATCAATCACGAGGCCCTACGAGCAGTACTTC. As protein: CASCFQSITRPYEQYF.

The J gene is TRBJ2-1, the V gene TRBV28; TRBD2 matches 7 bases. Germline loops: CDR1 MDHEN, CDR2 SYDVKM. The CDR3 sequence is 14 residues long. The V and J ends lost 5 bases and 6 bases, in that order; junction bases with no gene match: 7. CDR3 DNA: TGTGCCAGCAGTGCCACTAGCGTATCCAATGAGCAGTTCTTC. This translates into CASSATSVSNEQFF.

The V call is TRBV24-1, the J call TRBJ1-5; D unresolved. Per germline, CDR1 KGHDR and CDR2 SFDVKD. V gave up 5 bases and J gave up 9 bases, with 13 bases separating them. This CDR3 is 13 amino acids long. CDR3 coding DNA: TGTGCCACCAGTGCGGAGGGCTTGGGGCCCCAGCATTTT. It translates to CATSAEGLGPQHF.

This clone has only a few counts. CDR3 in DNA: TGTGCCAGCAGCGCGGTAAGCGGCTACGAGCAGTACTTC. Translation: CASSAVSGYEQYF. The chain joins TRBV9 to TRBJ2-7; D perhaps matches TRBD2 (5 bases). Germline CDR1 SGDLS, CDR2 YYNGEE. This CDR3 contains 13 residues. V was shortened by 3 bases and J by 3 bases, with 10 bases between the two germline ends.

This chain joins TRBV5-6 and TRBJ1-2, with TRBD1 matching 9 bases. CDR1 is SGHDT and CDR2 is YYEEEE in the germline V gene. The CDR3 is 14 amino acids. Trimming removed 1 base from V and 5 bases from J; junction bases left unmatched: 3. The CDR3, as DNA: TGTGCCAGCAGCTTGCCGGGACAGGGTTATGGCTACACCTTC. It is translated as CASSLPGQGYGYTF.

DNA of the CDR3: TGTGCCTCGAAGACTGGTGGGGCCAACGTCCTGACTTTC. It specifies CASKTGGANVLTF. The rearrangement links TRBV30 to TRBJ2-6; D call uncertain. Between the trimmed V and J ends, which lost 7 bases and 3 bases, there was a span of 10 bases. CDR1 is GTSNPN, CDR2 SVGIG, per germline (reference sequence). The CDR3 covers 13 residues.

The chain joins TRBV19 to TRBJ1-2, with D unresolved. The CDR3 is made up of 14 amino acids. V shed 7 bases and J shed 0 bases, with 12 bases lying between them. CDR1 and CDR2 (germline): LNHDA, SQIVND (reference sequence). The CDR3 sequence is CASIRPGANYGYTF. In DNA, the CDR3 is TGTGCCAGTATTAGACCGGGAGCTAACTATGGCTACACCTTC.

This clone was seen only a few times. The rearrangement joins TRBV9 to TRBJ1-5, with TRBD1 matching 8 bases. V shed 2 bases, J shed 7 bases, and the junction held 8 bases outside the gene matches. Germline V gene sequence: CDR1 SGDLS, CDR2 YYNGEE. This CDR3 has 15 residues. The CDR3 nucleotides read TGTGCCAGCAGCGTCACACCGACAGGGGACCAGCCCCAGCATTTT. The encoded protein is CASSVTPTGDQPQHF.

In its sample, this clone was seen a few times. The chain joins TRBV18 to TRBJ2-7; the match to TRBD2 covers 8 bases. The V segment lost 0 bases and the J segment 3 bases; nucleotides outside the gene matches: 1. CDR1 KGHSH and CDR2 LQKENI come from the germline V gene. CDR3 length: 14 residues. CDR3 residues: CASSPPSGIYEQYF. The CDR3 DNA is TGTGCCAGCTCACCACCTAGCGGGATCTACGAGCAGTACTTC.

The V call is TRBV7-9, the J call TRBJ2-3; D gene ambiguous. This CDR3 comprises 13 residues. The V and J ends lost 5 bases and 3 bases respectively, with 9 bases between them. The germline V gene encodes CDR1 SEHNR and CDR2 FQNEAQ (reference sequence). CDR3 sequence (DNA): TGTGCCAGCAGCAACTACATGACAGATACGCAGTATTTT. It is translated as CASSNYMTDTQYF.

The gene calls are TRBV29-1 and TRBJ2-7; D remains unclear. Trimming took 5 bases from V and 2 from J, leaving 10 bases between them. The germline CDR1 and CDR2 sequences are SQVTM and ANQGSEA. The CDR3 consists of 12 residues. The CDR3 DNA follows: TGCAGCGTTCCTTATGGCCCCTACGAGCAGTACTTC. Encoded protein: CSVPYGPYEQYF.

This clone was picked up a small number of times. CDR3 sequence (DNA): TGTGCCAGCAGCGAAGCCGGGACAGACTATGGCTACACCTTC. Its protein product is CASSEAGTDYGYTF. The J gene is TRBJ1-2, the V gene TRBV7-3; 7 nucleotides agree with TRBD1. The CDR3 runs 14 residues. Germline V gene data show CDR1 as SGHTA and CDR2 as FQGTGA. Trimming took 5 bases from V and 3 from J; bases not matched to a gene: 6.

The chain carries TRBV7-9 and TRBJ2-7; D unresolved. The CDR3 covers 12 residues. Between the trimmed V and J ends, which lost 7 bases and 5 bases, there was a span of 12 bases. The V gene's germline CDR1 is SEHNR and CDR2 FQNEAQ (reference sequence). The CDR3 reads CASTTLEDEQYF. The CDR3 DNA reads TGTGCCAGCACCACACTCGAGGACGAGCAGTACTTC.

The genes are TRBV6-1 and TRBJ2-7; D is possibly TRBD2 (5 bases). Germline CDR1 MNHNS, CDR2 SASEGT. This CDR3 region has 15 residues. Trimming removed 1 base at V and 6 bases at J, with 16 bases between. The CDR3 protein is CASSEVVGSTTEQYF. The DNA for the CDR3 is TGTGCCAGCAGTGAAGTGGTAGGGAGTACTACCGAGCAGTACTTC.

This chain connects TRBV29-1 to TRBJ2-2, with unresolved D. The V gene's germline CDR1 is SQVTM and CDR2 ANQGSEA. The CDR3 has 14 residues. V was shortened by 1 base and J by 1 base, with 7 bases between the two germline ends. The CDR3 is CSVEVIQNTGELFF. The CDR3 nucleotides are TGCAGCGTTGAAGTCATACAGAACACCGGGGAGCTGTTTTTT.

The rearrangement uses TRBV12-5 and TRBJ1-1; D is unclear. The CDR3 runs to 13 residues. The germline V and J ends were trimmed by 6 bases and 9 bases, with 17 bases remaining between them. Germline CDR1 is LGHNT and CDR2 is FRNRAP. CDR3 region: CASGPRNSTQAFF. CDR3 coding DNA: TGTGCTAGTGGGCCCCGGAACAGTACCCAAGCTTTCTTT.

V usage is TRBV11-3 and J usage is TRBJ2-7, with D possibly being TRBD2 (5 bases). From germline, CDR1 is SGHNT and CDR2 YENEEA. The CDR3 contains 14 residues. V was trimmed by 5 bases and J by 1 base, leaving 12 bases between them. CDR3 region: CASSLAASSYEQYF. The DNA for the CDR3 is TGTGCCAGCAGCCTAGCAGCGAGTTCCTACGAGCAGTACTTC.

The V call is TRBV27, the J call TRBJ2-2; the match to TRBD2 covers 9 bases. V gave up 3 bases and J gave up 6 bases; unmatched junction bases: 17. The germline CDR1 and CDR2 sequences are MNHEY and SMNVEV (reference sequence). The CDR3 contains 19 residues. CDR3 sequence reads: CASSFIGLATIRSAGELFF. The CDR3 DNA sequence: TGTGCCAGCAGTTTTATAGGACTAGCGACTATCCGTTCTGCCGGGGAGCTGTTTTTT.

V usage is TRBV9 and J usage is TRBJ2-2; D unclear. V lost 4 bases and J lost 5, with 3 bases in between. The CDR3 is 11 amino acids. From germline, CDR1 is SGDLS and CDR2 YYNGEE. The DNA of the CDR3 is TGTGCCAGCAGCCTAACCGGGGAGCTGTTTTTT. Protein product: CASSLTGELFF.

This clone was found once. V and J are TRBV6-1 and TRBJ2-3, with D tentatively TRBD2 (6 bases). The length of the CDR3 is 16 residues. The germline gives CDR1 MNHNS, CDR2 SASEGT. Trimming left V 2 bases short and J 0 bases short, with 12 bases between. The DNA for the CDR3 is TGTGCCAGCAGTGAATTCGGGGGATCCAGCACAGATACGCAGTATTTT. Protein sequence: CASSEFGGSSTDTQYF.

In its sample, this clone was seen a few times. The chain links TRBV3-1 (or the pseudogene TRBV3-2) to TRBJ1-3; 7 bases align to TRBD1. The CDR3 extends over 16 amino acids. The germline V gene encodes CDR1 LGHDT and CDR2 YNNKEL (reference sequence). V lost 6 bases, J lost 0 bases, and 8 bases stayed unmatched. CDR3 in amino acids: CASSYLSGGSGNTIYF. DNA of the CDR3: TGTGCCAGCAGTTACCTATCAGGGGGCTCTGGAAACACCATATATTTT.

V is TRBV9 and J is TRBJ1-2; no reliable D call. Germline lookup yields CDR1 SGDLS and CDR2 YYNGEE. CDR3 length equals 10 residues. The V end was cut by 4 bases, the J end by 5 bases, with 3 bases between. The CDR3 protein is CASSSYGYTF. CDR3 sequence (DNA): TGTGCCAGCAGCTCTTATGGCTACACCTTC.